The clone carrying this T cell receptor (beta chain) has just a few counts. The antigen is undetermined. The entry originates in a study of a mutant IDH1 vaccine in newly diagnosed glioma. In the study overall: Weeks 1, 3, 5, 7, 11, 15, 19 and 23 were when patients received their eight vaccinations. Treated patients showed a male proportion of approximately 62%, a female proportion of around 40%, and a mean age of about 44 years. Most patients had received both radiotherapy and temozolomide, the prior options being radiotherapy, temozolomide, or both.

The CDR3 contains 14 residues. Time point: week 23, last vaccination. Every vaccination contained 300 ug of the mutant IDH1 20-mer peptide and was paired with topical imiquimod. Clones were sequenced by immunoSEQ multiplex PCR, and TCRdb holds only the in-frame ones, with some missing. The table includes some 38,000 clones, about four fifths detected once. The receptor was derived from a middle-aged man with glioma. The rearrangement joins TRBV21-1 to TRBJ2-7. TRBV21-1 is a recognized pseudogene. The sample here was PBMCs, taken from a glioma patient whose treatment included an IDH1 peptide vaccine. The DNA of the CDR3 is TGTGCCAGCAGTCAATATGTGGAAGACTACGAGCAGTACTTC. Protein sequence: CASSQYVEDYEQYF.